This T cell receptor (beta chain) comes out of a study of tumor-infiltrating lymphocytes in primary liver carcinoma. Study-level background: Stage T1-T3 N0M0 tumors spanned roughly 4 to 10 cm.

This CDR3 comprises 11 residues. CDR1 and CDR2 (germline): SQVTM, ANQGSEA. V lost 6 bases to trimming and J lost 7 bases; unmatched junction nucleotides: 2. Researchers generated TCR beta cDNA from approximately 0.55 ug of total RNA, relying on a constant-region primer. TCR beta libraries came from three nested multiplex PCR rounds using slightly modified ARM-PCR. With TRBV1-TRBV30 forward primers and a C-beta reverse primer, the first two PCR rounds were run for about 10 cycles each. MiXCR, applied by TCRdb to the multiplex PCR reads, yields one record per CDR3 protein. In the table there are approximately 320,000 distinct CDR3 sequences, around 50% of which are singletons. This clonotype was counted at least ten times. Researchers drew blood RNA from unsorted whole blood and extracted germline DNA as well.

The sequence was obtained from a woman in her thirties with primary liver carcinoma and hepatitis B virus infection. The sample comprised peripheral blood. The chain employs TRBV29-1 and TRBJ2-2, with 7 bases aligning to TRBD1. CDR3 nucleotides: TGCAGCGTATCAGGGGGCGGGGAGCTGTTTTTT. This gives the protein CSVSGGGELFF.